This T cell receptor beta chain originates from a study of early stage breast cancer tumors. Across the whole study: Each sample averaged around 9.5-fold read coverage.

Points on this clone: The antigen remains undetermined.

The table came from immunoSEQ multiplex PCR; TCRdb's copy has only in-frame clones and leaves some out. The data hold tens of thousands of clones, with about 89% observed a single time. Study results and caveats: Compared with adjacent normal breast tissue, tumors showed approximately 2.5-fold greater T cell density and higher clonality.

Sequencing was done on a sample of blood. The sequence was obtained from an older person with breast cancer.

The CDR3 region has the DNA TGTGCCATCAGTGAGTCCCGGGGGGGCTCCTACGAGCAGTACTTC. Encoded protein: CAISESRGGSYEQYF. This chain joins TRBV10-3 and TRBJ2-7; 8 positions agree with TRBD2. This CDR3 is 15 amino acids long. Germline CDR1 and CDR2: ENHRY and SYGVKD. V lost 0 bases, J lost 0 bases, and 1 base stayed unmatched.